This T cell receptor beta chain appears in the sequencing data of a study of T cells in Graves' hyperthyroidism and ophthalmopathy. It was RNA transcripts that yielded the amplified TCR beta CDR3 regions. With the HTBI primer set, the TCR CDR3 went through a first round of RT-PCR. TCRdb re-called the multiplex PCR reads with MiXCR, one entry per CDR3 protein. The sample has under 350,000 distinct CDR3 sequences; about a sixth are singletons. This clonotype was found many times. CDR3 length equals 15 residues. Deletions cut 2 bases from V and 3 bases from J, with 10 bases between. In germline, CDR1 is SGHTA, CDR2 FQGNSA.

Sequenced input: blood. The clonotype originates from a woman aged 55-75 years with Graves' ophthalmopathy. The gene calls are TRBV7-2 and TRBJ1-4; no reliable D call. The CDR3, as DNA: TGTGCCAGCAGCTTACCCCGCGGGTCTAATGAAAAACTGTTTTTT. Translated: CASSLPRGSNEKLFF.